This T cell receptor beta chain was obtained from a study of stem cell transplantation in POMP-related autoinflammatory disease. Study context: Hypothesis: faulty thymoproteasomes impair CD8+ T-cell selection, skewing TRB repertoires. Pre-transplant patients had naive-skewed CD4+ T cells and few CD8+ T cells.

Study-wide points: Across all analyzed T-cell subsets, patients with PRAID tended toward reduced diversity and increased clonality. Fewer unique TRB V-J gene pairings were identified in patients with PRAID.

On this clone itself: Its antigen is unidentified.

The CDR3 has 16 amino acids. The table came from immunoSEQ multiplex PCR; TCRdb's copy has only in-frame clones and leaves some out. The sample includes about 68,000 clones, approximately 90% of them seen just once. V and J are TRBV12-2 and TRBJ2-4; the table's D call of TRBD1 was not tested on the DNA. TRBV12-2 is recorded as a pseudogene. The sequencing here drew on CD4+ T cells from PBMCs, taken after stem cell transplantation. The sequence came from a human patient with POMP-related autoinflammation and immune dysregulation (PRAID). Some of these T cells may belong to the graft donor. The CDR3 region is CASRQLPGKWLNIQYF. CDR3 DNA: TGTGCAAGTCGGCAATTGCCAGGGAAATGGTTAAACATTCAGTACTTC.